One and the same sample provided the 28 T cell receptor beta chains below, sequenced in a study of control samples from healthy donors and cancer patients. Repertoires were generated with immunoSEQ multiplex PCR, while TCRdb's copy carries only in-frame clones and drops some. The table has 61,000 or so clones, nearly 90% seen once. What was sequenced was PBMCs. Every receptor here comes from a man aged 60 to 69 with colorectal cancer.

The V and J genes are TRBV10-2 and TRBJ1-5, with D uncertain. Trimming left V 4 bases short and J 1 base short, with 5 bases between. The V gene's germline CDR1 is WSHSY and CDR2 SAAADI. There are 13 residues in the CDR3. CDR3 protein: CASSANSNQPQHF. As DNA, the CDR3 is TGCGCCAGCAGTGCGAACAGCAATCAGCCCCAGCATTTT.

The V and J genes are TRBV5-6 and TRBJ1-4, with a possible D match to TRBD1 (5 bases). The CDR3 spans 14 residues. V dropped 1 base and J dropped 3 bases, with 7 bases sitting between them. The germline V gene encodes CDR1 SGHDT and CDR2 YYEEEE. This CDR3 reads CASSLRGANEKLFF. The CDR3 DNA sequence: TGTGCCAGCAGCTTGAGGGGAGCTAATGAAAAACTGTTTTTT.

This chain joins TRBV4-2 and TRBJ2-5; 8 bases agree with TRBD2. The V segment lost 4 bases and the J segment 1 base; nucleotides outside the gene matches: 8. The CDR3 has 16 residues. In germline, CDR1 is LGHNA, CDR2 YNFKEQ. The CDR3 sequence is CASSLSAGEAQETQYF. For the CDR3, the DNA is TGTGCCAGCAGCCTATCAGCGGGGGAGGCCCAAGAGACCCAGTACTTC.

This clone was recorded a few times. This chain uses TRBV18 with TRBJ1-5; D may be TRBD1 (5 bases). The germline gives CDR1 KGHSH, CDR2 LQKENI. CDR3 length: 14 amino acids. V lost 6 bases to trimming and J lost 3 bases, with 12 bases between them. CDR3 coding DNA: TGTGCCAGCTCCCCGACAGAGCACAATCAGCCCCAGCATTTT. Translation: CASSPTEHNQPQHF.

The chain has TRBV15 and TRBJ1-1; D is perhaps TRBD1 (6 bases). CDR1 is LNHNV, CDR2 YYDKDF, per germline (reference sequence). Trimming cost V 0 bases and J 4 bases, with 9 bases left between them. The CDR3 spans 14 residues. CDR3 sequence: CATSREGGATEAFF. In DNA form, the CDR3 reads TGTGCCACCAGCAGAGAGGGGGGGGCCACTGAAGCTTTCTTT.

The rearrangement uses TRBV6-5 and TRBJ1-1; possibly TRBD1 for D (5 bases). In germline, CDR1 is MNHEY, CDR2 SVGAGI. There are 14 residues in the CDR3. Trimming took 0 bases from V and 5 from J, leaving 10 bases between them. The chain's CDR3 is CASSYSGHPTEAFF. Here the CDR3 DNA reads TGTGCCAGCAGTTACTCCGGACACCCGACTGAAGCTTTCTTT.

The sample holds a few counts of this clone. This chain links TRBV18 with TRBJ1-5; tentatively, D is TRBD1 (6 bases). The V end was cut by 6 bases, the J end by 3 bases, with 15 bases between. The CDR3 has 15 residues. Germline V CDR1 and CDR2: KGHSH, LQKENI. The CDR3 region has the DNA TGTGCCAGCTCGCAGAATCAGGGGAACAATCAGCCCCAGCATTTT. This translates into CASSQNQGNNQPQHF.

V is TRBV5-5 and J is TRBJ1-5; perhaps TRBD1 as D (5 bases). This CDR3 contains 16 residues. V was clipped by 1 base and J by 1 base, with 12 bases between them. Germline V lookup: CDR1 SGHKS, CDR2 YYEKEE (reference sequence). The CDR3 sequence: CASSLIGGMSNQPQHF. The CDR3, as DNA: TGTGCCAGCAGCTTGATTGGGGGGATGAGCAATCAGCCCCAGCATTTT. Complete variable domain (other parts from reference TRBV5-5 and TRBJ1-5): DAGVTQSPTHLIKTRGQQVTLRCSPISGHKSVSWYQQVLGQGPQFIFQYYEKEERGRGNFPDRFSARQFPNYSSELNVNALLLGDSALYLCASSLIGGMSNQPQHFGDGTRLSIL.

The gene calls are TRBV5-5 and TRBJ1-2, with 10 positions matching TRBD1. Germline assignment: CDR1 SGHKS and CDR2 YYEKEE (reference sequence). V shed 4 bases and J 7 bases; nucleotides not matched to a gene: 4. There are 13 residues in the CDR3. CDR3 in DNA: TGTGCCAGCAGCGGGACAGGGGATTCTGGCTACACCTTC. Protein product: CASSGTGDSGYTF.

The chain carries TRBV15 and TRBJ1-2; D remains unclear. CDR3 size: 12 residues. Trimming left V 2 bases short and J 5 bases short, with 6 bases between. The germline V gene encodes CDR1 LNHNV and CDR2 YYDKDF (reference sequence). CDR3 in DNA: TGTGCCACCAGCAGACAGGTGTATGGCTACACCTTC. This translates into CATSRQVYGYTF.

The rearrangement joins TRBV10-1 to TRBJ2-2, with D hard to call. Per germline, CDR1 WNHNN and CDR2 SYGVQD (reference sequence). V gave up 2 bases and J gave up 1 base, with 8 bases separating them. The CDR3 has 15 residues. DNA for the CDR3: TGCGCCAGCAGTGAGAGGACGGTGAACACCGGGGAGCTGTTTTTT. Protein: CASSERTVNTGELFF.

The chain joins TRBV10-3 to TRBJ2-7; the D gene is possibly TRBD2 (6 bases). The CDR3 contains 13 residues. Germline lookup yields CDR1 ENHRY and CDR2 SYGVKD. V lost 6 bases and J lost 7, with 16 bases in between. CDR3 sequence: CAISAFGGGEQYF. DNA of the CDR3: TGTGCCATCAGCGCATTCGGGGGTGGGGAGCAGTACTTC.

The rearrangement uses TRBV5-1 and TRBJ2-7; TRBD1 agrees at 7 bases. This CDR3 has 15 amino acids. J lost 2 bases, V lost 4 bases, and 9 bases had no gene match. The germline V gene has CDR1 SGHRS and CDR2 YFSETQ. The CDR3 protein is CASSIPRDSAYEQYF. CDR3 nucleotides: TGCGCCAGCAGCATACCTCGGGACAGTGCCTACGAGCAGTACTTC.

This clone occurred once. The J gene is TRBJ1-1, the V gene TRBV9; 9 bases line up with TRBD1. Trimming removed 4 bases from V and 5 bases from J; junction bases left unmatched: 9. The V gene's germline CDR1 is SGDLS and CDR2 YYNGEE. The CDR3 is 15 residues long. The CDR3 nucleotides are TGTGCCAGCAGCTCGTTACAGGGGGCTGGTACTGAAGCTTTCTTT. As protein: CASSSLQGAGTEAFF.

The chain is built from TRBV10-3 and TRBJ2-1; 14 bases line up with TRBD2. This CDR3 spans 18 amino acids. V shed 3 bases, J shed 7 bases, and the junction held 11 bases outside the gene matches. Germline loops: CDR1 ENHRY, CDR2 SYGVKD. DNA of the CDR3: TGTGCCATCAGTGAATTGCGACTAGCGGGGGGGAAGCTGAATGAGCAGTTCTTC. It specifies CAISELRLAGGKLNEQFF.

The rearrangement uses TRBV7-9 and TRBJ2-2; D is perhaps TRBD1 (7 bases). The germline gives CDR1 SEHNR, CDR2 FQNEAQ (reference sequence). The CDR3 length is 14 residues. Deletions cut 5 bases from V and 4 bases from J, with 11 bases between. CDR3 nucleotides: TGTGCCAGCAGCCCCAGGGGGGCCACCGGGGAGCTGTTTTTT. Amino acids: CASSPRGATGELFF.

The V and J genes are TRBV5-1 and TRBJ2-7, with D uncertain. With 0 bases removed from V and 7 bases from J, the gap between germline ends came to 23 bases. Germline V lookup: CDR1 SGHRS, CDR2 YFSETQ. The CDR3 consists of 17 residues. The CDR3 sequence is CASSLGPQVTPAREQYF. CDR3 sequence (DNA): TGCGCCAGCAGCTTGGGCCCGCAGGTCACTCCAGCGCGGGAGCAGTACTTC.

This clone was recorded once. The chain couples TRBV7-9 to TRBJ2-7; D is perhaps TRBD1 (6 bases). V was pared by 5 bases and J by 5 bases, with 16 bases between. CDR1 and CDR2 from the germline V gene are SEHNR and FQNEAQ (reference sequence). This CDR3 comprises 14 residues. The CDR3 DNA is TGTGCCAGCAGCCCTAGGGCACAGGGCCACGAGCAGTACTTC. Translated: CASSPRAQGHEQYF.

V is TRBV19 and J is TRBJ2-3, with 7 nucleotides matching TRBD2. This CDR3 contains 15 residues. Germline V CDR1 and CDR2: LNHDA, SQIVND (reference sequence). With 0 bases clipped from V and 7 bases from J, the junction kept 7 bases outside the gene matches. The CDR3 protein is CASSIDSTSFNTQYF. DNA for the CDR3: TGTGCCAGTAGTATAGATTCGACTAGCTTCAATACGCAGTATTTT.

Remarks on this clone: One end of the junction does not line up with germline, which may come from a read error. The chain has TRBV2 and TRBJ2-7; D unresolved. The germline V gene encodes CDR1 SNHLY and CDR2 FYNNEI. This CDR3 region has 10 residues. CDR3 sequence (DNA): TGTGCCAGCAGTGACAGGAAACGAATCTTC. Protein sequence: CASSDRKRIF.

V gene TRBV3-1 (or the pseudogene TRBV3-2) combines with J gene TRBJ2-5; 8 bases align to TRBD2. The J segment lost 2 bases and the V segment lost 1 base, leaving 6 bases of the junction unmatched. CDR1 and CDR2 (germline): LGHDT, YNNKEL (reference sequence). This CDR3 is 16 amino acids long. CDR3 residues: CASSQGSRGGQETQYF. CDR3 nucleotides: TGTGCCAGCAGCCAAGGGTCCCGGGGGGGTCAAGAGACCCAGTACTTC.

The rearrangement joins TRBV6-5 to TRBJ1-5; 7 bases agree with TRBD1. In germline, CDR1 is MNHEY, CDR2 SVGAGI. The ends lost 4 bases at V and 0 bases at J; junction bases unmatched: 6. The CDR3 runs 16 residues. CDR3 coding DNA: TGTGCCAGCAGTTCAGGGACAGCTGATAGCAATCAGCCCCAGCATTTT. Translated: CASSSGTADSNQPQHF.

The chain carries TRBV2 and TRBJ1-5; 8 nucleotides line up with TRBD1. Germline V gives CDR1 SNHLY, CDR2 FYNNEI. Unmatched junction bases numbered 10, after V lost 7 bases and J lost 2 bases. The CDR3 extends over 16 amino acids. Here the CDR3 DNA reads TGTGCCAGCACCCCGGGACAGGTAATGGGCAATCAGCCCCAGCATTTT. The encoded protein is CASTPGQVMGNQPQHF. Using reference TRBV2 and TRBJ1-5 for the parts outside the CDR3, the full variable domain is EPEVTQTPSHQVTQMGQEVILRCVPISNHLYFYWYRQILGQKVEFLVSFYNNEISEKSEIFDDQFSVERPDGSNFTLKIRSTKLEDSAMYFCASTPGQVMGNQPQHFGDGTRLSIL.

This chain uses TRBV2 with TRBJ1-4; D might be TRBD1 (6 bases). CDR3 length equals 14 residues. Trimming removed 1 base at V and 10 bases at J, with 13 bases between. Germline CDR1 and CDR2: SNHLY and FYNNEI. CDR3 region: CASSEGTVGGKLFF. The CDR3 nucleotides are TGTGCCAGCAGTGAAGGGACAGTAGGAGGAAAACTGTTTTTT.

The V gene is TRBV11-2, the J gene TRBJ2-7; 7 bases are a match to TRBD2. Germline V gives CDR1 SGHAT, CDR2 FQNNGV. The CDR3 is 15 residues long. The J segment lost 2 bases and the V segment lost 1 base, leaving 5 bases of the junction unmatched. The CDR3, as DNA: TGTGCCAGCAGCTTAGGGGGGGGAGGCCCCTACGAGCAGTACTTC. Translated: CASSLGGGGPYEQYF.

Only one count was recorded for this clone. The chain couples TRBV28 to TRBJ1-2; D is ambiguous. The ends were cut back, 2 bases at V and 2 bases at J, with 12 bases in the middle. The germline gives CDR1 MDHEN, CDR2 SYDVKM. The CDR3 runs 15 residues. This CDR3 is CASSLTRGTNYGYTF. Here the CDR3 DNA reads TGTGCCAGCAGTTTAACCCGTGGCACCAACTATGGCTACACCTTC.

Written as DNA, the CDR3 is TGCGCCAGCAGCTTGGGTCCTCTTAGCACAGATACGCAGTATTTT. This codes for CASSLGPLSTDTQYF. The gene calls are TRBV5-1 and TRBJ2-3; D is unclear. V was clipped by 0 bases and J by 0 bases, with 8 bases between them. Germline lookup yields CDR1 SGHRS and CDR2 YFSETQ. This CDR3 has 15 amino acids.

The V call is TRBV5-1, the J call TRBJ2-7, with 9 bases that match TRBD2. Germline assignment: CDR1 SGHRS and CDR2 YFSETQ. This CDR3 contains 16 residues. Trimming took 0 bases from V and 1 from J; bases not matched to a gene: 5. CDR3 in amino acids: CASSLVSSGASYEQYF. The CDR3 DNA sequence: TGCGCCAGCAGCTTGGTTTCTAGCGGGGCTTCCTACGAGCAGTACTTC.